This TCR beta chain was retrieved from a study of B cell selection in AIRE deficiency. Study outcomes and limitations: Around a third of healthy-donor shared Treg TCRbeta sequences appeared in patient Tconv cells.

Concerning this clone: Its antigen is not identified.

The regulatory T cell sort gate was CD4+CD25hiCD127low/negative. Here immunoSEQ multiplex PCR was the method, and the copy in TCRdb shows in-frame clones only, minus some. Of tens of thousands of clones in the sample, around 90% were seen once. The CDR3 totals 12 residues. Trimming took off 4 bases at V and 3 bases at J, with 8 bases between the two ends. Germline V gene sequence: CDR1 SGHTS, CDR2 YDEGEE. This sequence was found in a human donor in good health. The chain joins TRBV5-8 to TRBJ2-7, with TRBD1 as a possible D gene (5 bases). The specimen was CD4+CD25+ Tregs sorted from PBMCs. For the CDR3, the DNA is TGTGCCAGCAGCGCAGGGTTCTACGAGCAGTACTTC. This codes for CASSAGFYEQYF.